This T cell receptor (beta chain) was documented in a study of blood T cells in healthy people across ages. CDR3 length equals 14 residues. V gave up 2 bases and J gave up 4 bases, with 11 bases separating them. The germline V gene encodes CDR1 SGHTA and CDR2 FQGTGA. Each donor had about 9.6 milliliters of peripheral blood drawn. The use of a sample-barcoded 5' primer and a J-beta primer mix characterized a second PCR of about 6 to 12 cycles. TCRdb independently ran MiXCR on the 5' RACE reads; one entry per CDR3 protein. Of hundreds of thousands of distinct CDR3 sequences listed, more than 45% are singletons.

The V call is TRBV7-3, the J call TRBJ1-1; no reliable D call. This TCR was sampled from a man at least 80 years old in good health. The material sequenced was blood. In DNA, the CDR3 is TGTGCCAGCAGCTTAGTTGGGAGGTCCACTGAAGCTTTCTTT. It encodes CASSLVGRSTEAFF.